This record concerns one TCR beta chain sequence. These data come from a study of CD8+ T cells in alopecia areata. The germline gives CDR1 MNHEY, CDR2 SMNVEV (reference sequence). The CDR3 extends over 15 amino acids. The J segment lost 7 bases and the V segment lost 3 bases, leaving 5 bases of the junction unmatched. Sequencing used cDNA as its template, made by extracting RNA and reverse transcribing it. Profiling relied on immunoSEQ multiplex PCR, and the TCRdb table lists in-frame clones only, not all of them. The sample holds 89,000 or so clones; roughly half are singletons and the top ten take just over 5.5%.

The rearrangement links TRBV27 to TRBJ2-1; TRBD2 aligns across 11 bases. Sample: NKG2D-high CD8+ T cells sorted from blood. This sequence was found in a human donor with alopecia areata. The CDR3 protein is CASSFLSGGVNEQFF. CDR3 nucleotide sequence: TGTGCCAGCAGTTTCCTTAGCGGGGGGGTAAATGAGCAGTTCTTC.